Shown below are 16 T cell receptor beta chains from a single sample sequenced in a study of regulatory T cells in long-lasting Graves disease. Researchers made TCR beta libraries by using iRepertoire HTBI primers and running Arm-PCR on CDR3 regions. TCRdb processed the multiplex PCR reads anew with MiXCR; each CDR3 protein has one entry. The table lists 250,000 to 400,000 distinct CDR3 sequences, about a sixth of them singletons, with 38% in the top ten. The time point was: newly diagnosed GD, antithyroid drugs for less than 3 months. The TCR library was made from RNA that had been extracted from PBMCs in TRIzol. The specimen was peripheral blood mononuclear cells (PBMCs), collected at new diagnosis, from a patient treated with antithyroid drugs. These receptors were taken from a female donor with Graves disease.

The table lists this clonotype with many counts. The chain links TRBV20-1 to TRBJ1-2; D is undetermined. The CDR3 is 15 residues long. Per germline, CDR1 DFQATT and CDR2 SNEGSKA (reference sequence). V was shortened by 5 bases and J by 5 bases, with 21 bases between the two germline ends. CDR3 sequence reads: CSAEAGSVLGYGYTF. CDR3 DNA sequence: TGCAGTGCTGAGGCTGGCTCGGTCCTGGGTTATGGCTACACCTTC.

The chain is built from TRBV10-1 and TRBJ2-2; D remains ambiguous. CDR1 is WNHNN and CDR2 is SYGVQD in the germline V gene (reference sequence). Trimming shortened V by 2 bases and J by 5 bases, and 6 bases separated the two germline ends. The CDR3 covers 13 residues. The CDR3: CASSEGVTGELFF. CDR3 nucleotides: TGCGCCAGCAGTGAGGGGGTTACCGGGGAGCTGTTTTTT.

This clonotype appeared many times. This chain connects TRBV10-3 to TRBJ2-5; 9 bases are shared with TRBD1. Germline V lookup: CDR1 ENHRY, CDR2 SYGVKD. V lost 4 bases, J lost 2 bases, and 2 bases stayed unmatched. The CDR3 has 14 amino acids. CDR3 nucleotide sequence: TGTGCCATCAGTGGAGACAGGGGGCAAGAGACCCAGTACTTC. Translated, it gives CAISGDRGQETQYF.

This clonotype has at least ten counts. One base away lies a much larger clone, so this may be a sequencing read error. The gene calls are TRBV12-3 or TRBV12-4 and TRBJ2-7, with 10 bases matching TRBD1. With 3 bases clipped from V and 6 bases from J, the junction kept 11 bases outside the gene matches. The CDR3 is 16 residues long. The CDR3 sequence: CASSFWGDRGRSEQYF. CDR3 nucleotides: TGTGCCAGCAGTTTTTGGGGTGACAGGGGGCGGAGCGAGCAGTACTTC.

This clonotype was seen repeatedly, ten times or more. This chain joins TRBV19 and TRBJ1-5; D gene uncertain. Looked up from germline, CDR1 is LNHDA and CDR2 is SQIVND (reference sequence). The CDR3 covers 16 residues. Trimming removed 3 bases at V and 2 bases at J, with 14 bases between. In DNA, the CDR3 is TGTGCCAGTAGTATGGTCCCGCCCGGTGGCAATCAGCCCCAGCATTTT. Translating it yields CASSMVPPGGNQPQHF.

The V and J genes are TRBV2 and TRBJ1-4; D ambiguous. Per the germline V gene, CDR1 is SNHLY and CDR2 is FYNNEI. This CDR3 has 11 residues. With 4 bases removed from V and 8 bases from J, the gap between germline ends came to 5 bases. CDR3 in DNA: TGTGCCAGCAGTGGGGGAGAAAAACTGTTTTTT. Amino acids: CASSGGEKLFF.

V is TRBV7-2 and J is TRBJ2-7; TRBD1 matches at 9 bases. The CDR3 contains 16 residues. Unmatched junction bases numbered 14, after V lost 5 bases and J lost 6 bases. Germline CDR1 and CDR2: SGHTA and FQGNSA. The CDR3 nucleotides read TGTGCCAGCAGCACCGGGACAGGGAGTTTTTTGGGCGAGCAGTACTTC. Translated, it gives CASSTGTGSFLGEQYF. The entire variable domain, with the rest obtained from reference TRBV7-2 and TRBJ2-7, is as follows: GAGVSQSPSNKVTEKGKDVELRCDPISGHTALYWYRQSLGQGLEFLIYFQGNSAPDKSGLPSDRFSAERTGGSVSTLTIQRTQQEDSAVYLCASSTGTGSFLGEQYFGPGTRLTVT.

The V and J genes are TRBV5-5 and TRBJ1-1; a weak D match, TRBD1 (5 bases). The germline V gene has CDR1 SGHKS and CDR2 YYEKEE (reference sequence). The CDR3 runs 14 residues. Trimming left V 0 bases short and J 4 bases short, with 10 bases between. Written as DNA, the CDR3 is TGTGCCAGCAGCTTGGCAGGGACGGGCACTGAAGCTTTCTTT. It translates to CASSLAGTGTEAFF.

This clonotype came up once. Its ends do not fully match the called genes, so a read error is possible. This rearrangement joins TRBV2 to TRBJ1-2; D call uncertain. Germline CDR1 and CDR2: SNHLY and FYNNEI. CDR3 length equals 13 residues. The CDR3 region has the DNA TGTGCCAGCATTGAAAACTTAATCTATGGCTACACCTTC. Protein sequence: CASIENLIYGYTF.

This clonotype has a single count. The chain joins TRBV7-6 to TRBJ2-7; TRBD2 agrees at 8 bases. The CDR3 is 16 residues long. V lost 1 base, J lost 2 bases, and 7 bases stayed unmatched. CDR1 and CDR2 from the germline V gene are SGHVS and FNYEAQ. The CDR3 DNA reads TGTGCCAGCAGCTTAGTTCCGGGAGGGCCCCCCTACGAGCAGTACTTC. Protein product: CASSLVPGGPPYEQYF.

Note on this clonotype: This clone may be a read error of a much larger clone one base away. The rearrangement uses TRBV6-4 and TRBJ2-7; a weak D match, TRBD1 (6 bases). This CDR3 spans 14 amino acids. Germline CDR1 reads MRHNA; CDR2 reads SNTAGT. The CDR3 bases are TGTGCCAGCAGTGAGGACAGAAACTCCTACGAGCAGTGCTTC. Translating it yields CASSEDRNSYEQCF.

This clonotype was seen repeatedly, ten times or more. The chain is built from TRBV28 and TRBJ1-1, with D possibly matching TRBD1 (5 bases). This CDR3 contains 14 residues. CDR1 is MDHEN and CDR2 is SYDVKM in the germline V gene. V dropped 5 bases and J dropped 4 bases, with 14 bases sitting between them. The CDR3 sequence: CASSPPGLSTEAFF. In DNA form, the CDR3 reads TGTGCCAGCAGTCCCCCGGGACTGAGCACTGAAGCTTTCTTT.

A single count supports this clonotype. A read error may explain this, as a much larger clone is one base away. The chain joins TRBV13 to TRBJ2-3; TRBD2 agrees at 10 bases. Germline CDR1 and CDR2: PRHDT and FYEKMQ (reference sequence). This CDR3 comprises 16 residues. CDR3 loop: CARSLLGTSGTDTQYF. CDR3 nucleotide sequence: TGTGCCAGAAGCTTGCTTGGGACTAGCGGCACAGATACGCAGTATTTT. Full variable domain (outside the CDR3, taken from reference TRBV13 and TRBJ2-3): AAGVIQSPRHLIKEKRETATLKCYPIPRHDTVYWYQQGPGQDPQFLISFYEKMQSDKGSIPDRFSAQQFSDYHSELNMSSLELGDSALYFCARSLLGTSGTDTQYFGPGTRLTVL.

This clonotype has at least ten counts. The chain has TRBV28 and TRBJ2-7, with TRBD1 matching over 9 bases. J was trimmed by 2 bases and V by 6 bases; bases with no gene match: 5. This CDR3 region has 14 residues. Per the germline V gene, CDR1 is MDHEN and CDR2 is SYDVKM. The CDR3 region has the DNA TGTGCCAGCAGCCCCGGGACAGGGCCCTACGAGCAGTACTTC. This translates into CASSPGTGPYEQYF.

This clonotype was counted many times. The CDR3 nucleotides read TGTGCCAGCAGTGAATCAGGGGGCTTCACTAATGAAAAACTGTTTTTT. Protein: CASSESGGFTNEKLFF. The J gene is TRBJ1-4, the V gene TRBV6-1; 8 positions match TRBD1. The V segment lost 2 bases and the J segment 2 bases; nucleotides outside the gene matches: 4. The CDR3 spans 16 residues. Germline lookup yields CDR1 MNHNS and CDR2 SASEGT.

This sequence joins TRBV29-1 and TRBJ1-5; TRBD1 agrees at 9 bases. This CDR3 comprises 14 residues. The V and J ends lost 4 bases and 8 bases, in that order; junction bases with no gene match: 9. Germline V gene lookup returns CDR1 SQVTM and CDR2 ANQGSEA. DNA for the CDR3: TGCAGCGTTGGCCGGGACAGGGAGGATAAGCCCCAGCATTTT. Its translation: CSVGRDREDKPQHF.